This T cell receptor beta chain was retrieved from a study of cytomegalovirus exposure and HLA in healthy donors (dated by TCRdb to the late 2010s). The study in broad terms: An earlier analysis of roughly 610 of the donors reported under 300 Gb of sequence data and 117 million unique TCR beta sequences obtained from around 170 million T cells. On average, roughly 200,000 unique TCR beta nucleotide sequences were sequenced per donor among 350 to 400 genotyped donors of the cohort, with about 17% of those sequences being non-productive. The study combined high-throughput TCR immunosequencing, statistical association of individual TCRs with disease status, and machine learning to predict cytomegalovirus infection status. Donor age, sex, ethnicity and CMV serostatus were compiled together with the repertoire data. A separate validation cohort of over 95 different subjects was used in addition to the 666-subject first cohort. Class I and class II HLA loci were covered by the typing at four-digit resolution. An early release covering 500 to 750 HLA-typed donors comprised approximately 290 gigabases of sequencing data and 85 million to 100 million unique TCR sequences. A later analysis re-analyzed previously published TCR beta repertoires from 666 donors and added high-resolution HLA genotyping to study TCR occurrence patterns. The genetic ancestry cluster associated with self-reported Caucasian donors included about four fifths of the 398 genotyped donors. All discovery cohort repertoires had been generated on a single sequencing platform. In the later analysis, no new phenotypic data were used to find candidate immune exposures; instead, reliance was placed on TCR beta sequences and their occurrence across donors. A later genetic analysis used genome-wide SNP genotypes for about 55% of the 666 donors, treating that subset as a discovery cohort. Roughly 5 DR-DQ haplotypes were handled as single units for association and clustering, since linkage in the cohort was strong. The number of typed donors differed by locus: 629-630 for A, B, C, DRB1 and DQB1; 522 for DQA1; approximately 610 for DPA1; and about 450 for DPB1. The study profiled the T cell repertoires of about 720 subjects by immunosequencing and related them to cytomegalovirus serostatus. An earlier analysis of about 600 of the donors used high-throughput TCR beta sequencing to judge whether each TCR beta V gene segment behaved as functional or pseudogenic. The study was designed to test whether signatures of past pathogen exposure could be identified by cataloging public T cell receptors.

A remark on this clone: Its antigen is unknown. It has no much larger one-base neighbor in the sample; base qualities were not kept.

The library was made by the immunoSEQ multiplex PCR assay. For the multiplex PCR, a mixture combining 60 forward primers for TCR Vbeta segments and 13 reverse primers for TCR Jbeta segments was used. The CDR3 region of rearranged TCR beta genes was amplified from genomic DNA by a multiplex PCR assay. Amplified TCR beta libraries were sequenced as 87-base-pair reads on the Illumina HiSeq System. On the authors' methods: A later analysis counted tens of millions of unique TCR beta chains across the 600 to 850 repertoires, and about 10 million of these chains were shared by at least two donors. Raw reads were error-corrected and collapsed into unique sequences with a nearest-neighbor algorithm that merged closely related sequences to remove PCR and sequencing errors. Alignment of CDR3 sequences to IMGT reference sequences was used to assign V, D and J gene segments. For a sequence to be retained, a match of at least six nucleotides was required to both a V gene segment and a J gene segment. Rearrangements were called productive when the CDR3 lacked stop codons and stayed in frame with V and J; all others were non-productive. CDR3 was defined by IMGT convention, running from the second conserved V-encoded cysteine to the conserved J-encoded phenylalanine. Sequences without an unambiguous match to a single V gene segment were excluded from the earlier analysis of about 630 of the donors. An earlier analysis of 500 to 700 of the donors classified V segments as functional when productive rearrangements were above 56.7% and as segregating when the standard deviation between donors was above 5%. A statistical classification framework was developed to diagnose cytomegalovirus status using the catalog of TCR beta chain sequences. In a later analysis, TCR nucleotide sequences were compared against IMGT/GENE-DB human TR gene sequences so that V and J genes could be assigned. In a later analysis, CDR3 sequences and most-parsimonious VDJ recombination scenarios were assigned using the TCRdist pipeline. A later analysis defined each TCR beta chain by its CDR3 amino acid sequence plus V-gene family, and excluded reads lacking a unique V-gene family. A later analysis removed 500 to 650 highly shared, low-generation-probability nucleotide sequences to deal with suspected cross-contamination and a sequencing artifact. A later analysis calculated a clonal expansion index for each public chain from normalized within-repertoire ranks of inferred template counts. In a later analysis, generation probabilities were computed with a VDJ recombination model fitted to out-of-frame rearrangements, and the resulting probabilities were checked against IGoR. In a later analysis, TCR-TCR, TCR-HLA and TCR-CMV co-occurrence was scored with hypergeometric tests, and a repertoire-size bias correction was applied to TCR pairs. False discovery rates were estimated in a later analysis by permuting HLA or CMV assignments 20 times. In a later analysis, co-occurring TCRs were grouped with DBSCAN, and TCRdist sequence similarity was added when clustering was performed within HLA-allele-positive subsets. Co-occurrence clustering excluded repertoires with fewer than 30,000 or more than 120,000 public chains, plus five with anomalous nucleotide sharing. TCRdb mirrors the immuneACCESS table, restricted to in-frame sequences. Some clones are absent from its copies; in checked studies, under half trace to an unresolved V gene, and the reason for the others is unknown. V and J calls plus clone size are reproduced from that table; the DNA served to infer D and trimming. This sample gives about 120,000 clones in total; around four fifths of them show up just once. About 1.8% of the sample belongs to the ten largest clones.

Overall study results and their limits: In a later analysis, HLA-associated TCR beta chains showed more clonal expansion and lower generation probabilities than non-associated chains that were equally common. Roughly uniform sequencing depth across donors was assumed in presence/absence analyses, although this assumption may not hold. According to the authors, the approach could potentially be generalized to other disease states and immunological phenotypes. Because counts were too low, 15 to 20 rarely observed V segments, including chromosome 9 orphons, were left out of the earlier analysis of a few hundred of the donors. V-gene and J-gene trimming of TCR beta chains was associated with a missense DCLRE1C variant in a later genetic analysis, and the association was replicated in an independent cohort. Compared with the approximately 670-donor mean, donors in an Asian-associated ancestry cluster had fewer N-insertions in productive TCRs, according to a later genetic analysis. Some IMGT-functional V segments, including TRBV6-2 and TRBV6-3, could not be distinguished by the 87-base-pair reads and were therefore excluded. According to a later analysis, TCR association rates differed among HLA loci, with DRB1 alleles showing the most associated TCRs and HLA-C alleles showing the fewest. Linkage disequilibrium might explain the correlated functional status among segregating V segments, but an unknown experimental factor could not be ruled out. HLA typing was unavailable for some donors at each locus, so association tests used only the typed subset. Most CMV-associated TCR beta chains appeared to be HLA-restricted in a later analysis, and the HLA associations seemed to be driven largely by CMV exposure. CMV serostatus was the only immune exposure information available for the cohort. When HLA alleles, especially DR and DQ, strongly co-occurred, attributing TCR associations to individual alleles was difficult. An earlier analysis of around 600 of the donors showed that most TCR beta V segments appeared in productive rearrangements either about 87% or about 30% of the time, which broadly matched IMGT annotations. Only TCR beta chains were sequenced in this cohort, and the absence of alpha or paired-chain data limited detectable features. Across donors, most TCR sequences were observed very rarely, whereas some public TCRs were present in many individuals. Cytomegalovirus status was reported to be diagnosed by the classifier with high specificity and sensitivity in both the original and validation cohorts. According to a later analysis, parvovirus B19, influenza, CMV and Epstein-Barr virus appeared linked to several top co-occurrence clusters. The study gave a list of some 150 TCR beta chains associated with cytomegalovirus. A further reported finding was that TCR beta sequences accurately predicted the HLA-A and HLA-B alleles for most subjects in the first cohort. Specific HLA alleles were associated with 15,000 to 20,000 TCR beta sequences at a false discovery rate of 0.05 in a later analysis. A cluster of highly shared sequence variants was judged likely to represent a technical artifact of the sequencing pipeline. In vitro tests confirmed that three of the cytomegalovirus-associated TCR beta chains recognize cytomegalovirus antigens.

The cohort comprised some 680 healthy bone marrow donors. All cohort members were sampled while nominally healthy, although unrecorded immune exposures were likely present. The donor was CMV seronegative and belonged to the group of roughly 330 seronegative cohort members. A peripheral blood sample was provided by each donor, and peripheral blood mononuclear cells were used for TCR beta sequencing. The Qiagen DNeasy Blood Extraction Kit was used to extract genomic DNA from the blood cell samples. Looking up the germline V gene yields CDR1 MNHEY and CDR2 SVGAGI. V is shortened by 4 bases, J by 8 bases, and the region joining them spans 8 bases. Counted from cysteine to phenylalanine, this CDR3 has 11 amino acids. Only the CDR3 region is kept as DNA, spanning 33 bases read in frame from base 1.

The receptor was derived from a man aged 35-49 years in good health and CMV-seronegative. The V gene is TRBV6-5 and the J gene is TRBJ1-2; the D gene identity is not certain. The sample comprised PBMCs. The CDR3 here reads CASSSERGYTF. The DNA sequence reads TGTGCCAGCAGTTCGGAGAGAGGCTACACCTTC.